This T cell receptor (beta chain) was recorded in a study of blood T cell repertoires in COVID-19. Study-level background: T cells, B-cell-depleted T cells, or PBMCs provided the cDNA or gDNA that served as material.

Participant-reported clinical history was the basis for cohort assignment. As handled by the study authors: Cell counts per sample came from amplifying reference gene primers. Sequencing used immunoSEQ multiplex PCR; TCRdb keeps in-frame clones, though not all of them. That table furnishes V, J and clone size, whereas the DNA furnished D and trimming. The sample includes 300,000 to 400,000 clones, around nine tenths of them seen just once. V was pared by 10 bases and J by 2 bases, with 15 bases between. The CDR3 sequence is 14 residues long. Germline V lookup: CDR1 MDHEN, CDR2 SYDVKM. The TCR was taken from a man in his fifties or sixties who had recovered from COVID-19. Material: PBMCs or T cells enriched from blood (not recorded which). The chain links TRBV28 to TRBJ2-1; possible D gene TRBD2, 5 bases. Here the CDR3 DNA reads TGTGCCACCCTTGCGGGCGCCCCCTACAATGAGCAGTTCTTC. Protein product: CATLAGAPYNEQFF. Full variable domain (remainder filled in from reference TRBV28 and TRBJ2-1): DVKVTQSSRYLVKRTGEKVFLECVQDMDHENMFWYRQDPGLGLRLIYFSYDVKMKEKGDIPEGYSVSREKKERFSLILESASTNQTSMYLCATLAGAPYNEQFFGPGTRLTVL.